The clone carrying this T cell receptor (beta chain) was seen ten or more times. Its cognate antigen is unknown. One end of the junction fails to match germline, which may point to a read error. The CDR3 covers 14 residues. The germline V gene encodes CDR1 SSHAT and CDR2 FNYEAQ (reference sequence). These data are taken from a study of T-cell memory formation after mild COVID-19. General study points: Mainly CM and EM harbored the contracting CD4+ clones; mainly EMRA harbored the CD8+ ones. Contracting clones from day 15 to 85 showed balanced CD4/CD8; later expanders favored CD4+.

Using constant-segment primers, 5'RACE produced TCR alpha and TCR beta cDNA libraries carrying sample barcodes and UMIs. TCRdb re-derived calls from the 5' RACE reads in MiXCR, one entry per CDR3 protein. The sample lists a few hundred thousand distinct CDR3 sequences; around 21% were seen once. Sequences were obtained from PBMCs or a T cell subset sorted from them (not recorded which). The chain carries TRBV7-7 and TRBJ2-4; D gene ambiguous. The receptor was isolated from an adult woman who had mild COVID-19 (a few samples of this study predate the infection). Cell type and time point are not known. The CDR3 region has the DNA TGTGCTAGCAGCTTAGCCTCAGCCAAAAACATTCAGTACTTC. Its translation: CASSLASAKNIQYF.